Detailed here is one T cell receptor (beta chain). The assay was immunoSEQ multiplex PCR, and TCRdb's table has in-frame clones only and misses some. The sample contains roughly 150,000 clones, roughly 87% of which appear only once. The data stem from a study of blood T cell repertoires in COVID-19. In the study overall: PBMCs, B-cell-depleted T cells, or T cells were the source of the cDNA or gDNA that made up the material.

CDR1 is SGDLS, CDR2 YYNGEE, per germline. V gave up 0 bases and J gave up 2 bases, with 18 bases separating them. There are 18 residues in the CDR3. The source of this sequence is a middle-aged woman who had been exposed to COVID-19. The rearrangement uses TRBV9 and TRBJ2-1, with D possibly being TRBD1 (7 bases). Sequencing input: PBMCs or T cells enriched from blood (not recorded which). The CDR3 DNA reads TGTGCCAGCAGCGTAGAGGGGGGACAGAGCTTGGCCTACAATGAGCAGTTCTTC. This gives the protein CASSVEGGQSLAYNEQFF.